This T cell receptor (beta chain) stems from a study of blood T cell repertoires in COVID-19. Per the germline V gene, CDR1 is MNHEY and CDR2 is SMNVEV (reference sequence). The CDR3 has 14 amino acids. V lost 5 bases and J lost 3; bases outside the gene matches: 3. Clones were sequenced by immunoSEQ multiplex PCR, and TCRdb holds only the in-frame ones, with some missing. The repertoire holds roughly 83,000 clones, with 86% as singletons. The sequenced sample consisted of peripheral blood. J is TRBJ2-7 and V is TRBV27, with 11 bases lining up with TRBD1. The sequence was collected from a man aged 45-60 years with active COVID-19. The CDR3 here is CASSAGTGGYEQYF. In DNA form, the CDR3 reads TGTGCCAGCAGTGCCGGGACAGGGGGCTACGAGCAGTACTTC.